The entry that follows covers one T cell receptor (beta chain) sequence. Its antigen is as yet unknown. These data originate in a study of immune cell composition in non-small cell lung cancer. Study-wide context: Most cases were lung adenocarcinoma or squamous cell carcinoma.

Repertoires were generated with immunoSEQ multiplex PCR, while TCRdb's copy carries only in-frame clones and drops some. The data contain about 6,600 clones, 78% of them singletons. From germline, CDR1 is SGDLS and CDR2 YYNGEE. The CDR3 spans 14 residues. V lost 4 bases to trimming and J lost 6 bases, with 13 bases between them. Points from the study as a whole: Tumour-associated clones >0.5% occurred in around 35% of adenocarcinomas, about 69% of squamous.

The receptor was isolated from a human donor with non-small cell lung cancer. Sequenced material: lung tumor tissue. This chain uses TRBV9 with TRBJ1-4, with D perhaps TRBD1 (5 bases). In nucleotides, the CDR3 is TGTGCCAGCAGCCCAGGGTGGGTGGATGAAAAACTGTTTTTT. This gives the protein CASSPGWVDEKLFF.